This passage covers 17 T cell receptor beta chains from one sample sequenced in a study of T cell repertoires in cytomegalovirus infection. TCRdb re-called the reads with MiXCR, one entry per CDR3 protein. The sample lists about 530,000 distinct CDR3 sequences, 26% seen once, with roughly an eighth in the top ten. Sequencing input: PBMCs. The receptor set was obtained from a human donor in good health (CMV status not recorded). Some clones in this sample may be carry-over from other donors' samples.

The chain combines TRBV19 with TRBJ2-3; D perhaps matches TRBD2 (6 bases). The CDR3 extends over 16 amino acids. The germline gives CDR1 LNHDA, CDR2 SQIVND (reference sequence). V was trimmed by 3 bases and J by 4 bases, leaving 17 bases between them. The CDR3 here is CASSIYSTGAADTQYF. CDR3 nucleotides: TGTGCCAGTAGTATCTACTCCACGGGAGCAGCAGATACGCAGTATTTT. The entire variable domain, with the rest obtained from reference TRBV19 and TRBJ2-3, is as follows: DGGITQSPKYLFRKEGQNVTLSCEQNLNHDAMYWYRQDPGQGLRLIYYSQIVNDFQKGDIAEGYSVSREKKESFPLTVTSAQKNPTAFYLCASSIYSTGAADTQYFGPGTRLTVL.

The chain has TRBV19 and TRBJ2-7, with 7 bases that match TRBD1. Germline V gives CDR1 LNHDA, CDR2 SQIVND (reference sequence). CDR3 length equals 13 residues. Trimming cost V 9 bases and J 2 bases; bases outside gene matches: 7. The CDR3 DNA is TGTGCCAGAGGGACAGAACTTACCTACGAGCAGTACGTC. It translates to CARGTELTYEQYV.

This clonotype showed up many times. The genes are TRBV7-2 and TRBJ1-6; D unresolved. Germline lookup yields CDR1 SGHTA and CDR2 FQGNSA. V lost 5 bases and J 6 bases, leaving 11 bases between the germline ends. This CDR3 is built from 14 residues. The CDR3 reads CASSRDGSNSPLHF. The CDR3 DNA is TGTGCCAGCAGCCGAGACGGGTCTAATTCACCCCTCCACTTT.

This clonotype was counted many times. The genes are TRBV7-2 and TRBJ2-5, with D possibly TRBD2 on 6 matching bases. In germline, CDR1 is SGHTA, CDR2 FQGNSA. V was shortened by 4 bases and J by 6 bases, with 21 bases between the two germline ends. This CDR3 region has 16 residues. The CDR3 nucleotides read TGTGCCAGCAGCTCCTCCGGGACTGCTTTTATGCAGACCCAGTACTTC. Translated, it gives CASSSSGTAFMQTQYF.

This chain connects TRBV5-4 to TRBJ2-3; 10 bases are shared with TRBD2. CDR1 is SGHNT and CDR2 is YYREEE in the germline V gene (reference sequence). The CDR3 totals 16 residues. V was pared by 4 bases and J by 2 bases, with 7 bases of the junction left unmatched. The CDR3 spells CASSPGLAVYTDTQYF. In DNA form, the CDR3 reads TGTGCCAGCAGCCCTGGACTAGCGGTATACACAGATACGCAGTATTTT.

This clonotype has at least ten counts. CDR3 region: CASSLYQGQETQYF. CDR3 nucleotide sequence: TGTGCCAGCAGCTTATATCAGGGGCAAGAGACCCAGTACTTC. This chain links TRBV7-2 with TRBJ2-5, with a possible D match to TRBD1 (6 bases). Germline assignment: CDR1 SGHTA and CDR2 FQGNSA. The ends were cut back, 2 bases at V and 2 bases at J, with 9 bases in the middle. There are 14 residues in the CDR3.

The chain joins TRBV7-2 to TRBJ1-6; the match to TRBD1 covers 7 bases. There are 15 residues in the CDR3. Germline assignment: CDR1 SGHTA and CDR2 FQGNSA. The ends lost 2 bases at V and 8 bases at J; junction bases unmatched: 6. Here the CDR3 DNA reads TGTGCCAGCAGCTTATCGACAGGGCCCTATTCACCCCTCCACTTT. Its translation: CASSLSTGPYSPLHF.

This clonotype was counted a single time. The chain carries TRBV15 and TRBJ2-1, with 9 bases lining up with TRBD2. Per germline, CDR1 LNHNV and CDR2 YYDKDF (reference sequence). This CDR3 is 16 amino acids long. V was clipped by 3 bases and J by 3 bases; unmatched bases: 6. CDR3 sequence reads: CATSSDLAGLYNEQFF. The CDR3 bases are TGTGCCACCAGCAGTGACCTAGCGGGACTCTACAATGAGCAGTTCTTC.

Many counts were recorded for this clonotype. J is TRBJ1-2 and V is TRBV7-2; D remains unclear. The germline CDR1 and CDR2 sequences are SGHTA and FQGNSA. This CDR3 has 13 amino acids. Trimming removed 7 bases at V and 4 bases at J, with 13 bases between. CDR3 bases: TGTGCCAGCACCCCTTTTGGGTTCTATGGCTACACCTTC. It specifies CASTPFGFYGYTF.

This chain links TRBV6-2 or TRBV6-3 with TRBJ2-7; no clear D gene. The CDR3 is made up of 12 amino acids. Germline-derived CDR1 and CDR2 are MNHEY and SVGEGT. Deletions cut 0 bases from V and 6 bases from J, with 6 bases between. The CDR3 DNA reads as TGTGCCAGCAGTTACTCGAATAGCGAGCAGTACGTC. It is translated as CASSYSNSEQYV.

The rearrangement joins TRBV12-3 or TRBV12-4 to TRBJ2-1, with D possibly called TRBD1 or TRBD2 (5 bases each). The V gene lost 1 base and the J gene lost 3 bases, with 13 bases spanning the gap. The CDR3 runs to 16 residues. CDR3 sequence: CASSLGSGTDYNEQFF. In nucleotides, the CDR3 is TGTGCCAGCAGTTTAGGATCCGGGACGGACTACAATGAGCAGTTCTTC.

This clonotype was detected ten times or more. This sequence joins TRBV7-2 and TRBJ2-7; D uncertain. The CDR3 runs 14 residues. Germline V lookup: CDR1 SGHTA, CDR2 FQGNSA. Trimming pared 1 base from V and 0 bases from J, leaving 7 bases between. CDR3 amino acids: CASSLDTGSYEQYV. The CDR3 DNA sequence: TGTGCCAGCAGCTTAGACACCGGCTCCTACGAGCAGTACGTC.

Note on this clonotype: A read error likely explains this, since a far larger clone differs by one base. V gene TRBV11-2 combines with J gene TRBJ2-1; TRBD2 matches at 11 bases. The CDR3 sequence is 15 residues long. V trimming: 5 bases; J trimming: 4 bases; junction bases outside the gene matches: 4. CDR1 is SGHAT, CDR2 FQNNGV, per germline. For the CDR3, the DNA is TGTGCCAGCAGCCGTACTAGCGGGGGTTACAATGAGCAGTTCTTC. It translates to CASSRTSGGYNEQFF.

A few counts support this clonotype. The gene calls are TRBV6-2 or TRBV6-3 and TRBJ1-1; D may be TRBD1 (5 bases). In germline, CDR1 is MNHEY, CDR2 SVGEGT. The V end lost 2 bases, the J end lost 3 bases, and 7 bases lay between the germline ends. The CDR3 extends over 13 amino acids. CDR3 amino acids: CASSYRRDTEAFF. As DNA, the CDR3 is TGTGCCAGCAGTTACCGCAGGGACACTGAAGCTTTCTTT.

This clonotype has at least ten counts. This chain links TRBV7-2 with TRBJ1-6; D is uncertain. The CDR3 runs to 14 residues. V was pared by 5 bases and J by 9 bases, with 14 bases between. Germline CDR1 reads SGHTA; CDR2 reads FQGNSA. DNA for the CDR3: TGTGCCAGCAGCACCCGGCTTGGTCCTTCACCCCTCCACTTT. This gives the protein CASSTRLGPSPLHF.

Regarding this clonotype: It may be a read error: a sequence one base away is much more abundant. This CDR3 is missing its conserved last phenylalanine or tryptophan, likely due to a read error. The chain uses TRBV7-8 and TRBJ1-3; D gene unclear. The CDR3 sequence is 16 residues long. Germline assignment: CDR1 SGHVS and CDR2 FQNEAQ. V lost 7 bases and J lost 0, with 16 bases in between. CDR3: CASIKDQAGSGNTIYL. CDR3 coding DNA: TGTGCCAGCATCAAGGACCAGGCGGGCTCTGGAAACACCATATATCTT.

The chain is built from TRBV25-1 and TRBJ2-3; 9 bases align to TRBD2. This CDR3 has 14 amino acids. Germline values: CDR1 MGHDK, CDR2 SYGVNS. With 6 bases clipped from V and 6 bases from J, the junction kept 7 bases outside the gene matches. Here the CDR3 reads CASSWAAGGDTQYF. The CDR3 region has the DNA TGTGCCAGCAGCTGGGCAGCGGGAGGCGATACGCAGTATTTT.